This T cell receptor beta chain was identified during a study of blood T cell repertoires in COVID-19. Trimming removed 5 bases at V and 0 bases at J, with 18 bases between. This CDR3 has 17 amino acids. Germline lookup yields CDR1 SGHAT and CDR2 FQNNGV. In the study's own analysis: Amplification of reference gene primers provided the estimated nucleated cell counts. Here immunoSEQ multiplex PCR was the method, and the copy in TCRdb shows in-frame clones only, minus some. V, J and clone size derive from that table, while D and trimming were established from the DNA sequence. The sample has tens of thousands of clones, approximately 90% seen once.

The rearrangement joins TRBV11-2 to TRBJ2-3, with a weak D call TRBD2 (6 bases). What was sequenced was peripheral blood. The source is an elderly woman with acute or convalescent COVID-19. The CDR3 reads CASSLPPAGYSTDTQYF. The CDR3 bases are TGTGCCAGCAGCCTCCCCCCAGCGGGTTATAGCACAGATACGCAGTATTTT.